The 21 T cell receptor beta chains in this list originate from one sample, sequenced in a study of T-cell reconstitution after alpha-beta-depleted transplantation in children. Unique molecular identifiers were incorporated during preparation of the TCRbeta library. TCRdb re-analysed the PCR reads in MiXCR, keeping a single row per CDR3 protein. The sample has 900,000 or so distinct CDR3 sequences, roughly 15% seen once. Sequenced material: PBMCs, mostly from graft donor cells, taken 360 days after TCRalphabeta/CD19-depleted stem cell transplant. Receptors were obtained from a male patient younger than 18 who had a stem cell transplant for acute lymphoblastic leukemia, so the T cells may come from the graft donor.

The rearrangement uses TRBV7-9 and TRBJ1-2; no clear D. Trimming stripped 3 bases from V and 1 base from J, with 9 bases between. Germline V gene lookup returns CDR1 SEHNR and CDR2 FQNEAQ (reference sequence). The CDR3 has 14 residues. The CDR3 spells CASSLEQNNYGYTF. The CDR3 DNA reads TGTGCCAGCAGCTTGGAACAAAATAACTATGGCTACACCTTC.

The rearrangement links TRBV24-1 to TRBJ2-2, with 7 nucleotides matching TRBD2. The CDR3 covers 18 residues. Germline values: CDR1 KGHDR, CDR2 SFDVKD. V trimming: 0 bases; J trimming: 0 bases; junction bases outside the gene matches: 6. In DNA form, the CDR3 reads TGTGCCACCAGTGATTTGCGCCTAGCGGCCTCGAACACCGGGGAGCTGTTTTTT. As protein: CATSDLRLAASNTGELFF.

Only a few counts were recorded for this clonotype. The chain joins TRBV25-1 to TRBJ2-3, with a weak D call TRBD2 (6 bases). Germline assignment: CDR1 MGHDK and CDR2 SYGVNS. The V end lost 7 bases, the J end lost 5 bases, and 16 bases lay between the germline ends. CDR3 length equals 14 residues. The CDR3 here is CASKRELGGDTQYF. The CDR3, as DNA: TGTGCCAGCAAGAGGGAGTTGGGAGGAGATACGCAGTATTTT.

This sequence joins TRBV7-7 and TRBJ2-2; D not certain. V lost 2 bases and J lost 1, with 8 bases in between. Germline V gives CDR1 SSHAT, CDR2 FNYEAQ (reference sequence). The CDR3 extends over 15 amino acids. The CDR3 loop reads CASSLNSLNTGELFF. The CDR3 DNA reads TGTGCCAGCAGCTTAAACAGCTTGAACACCGGGGAGCTGTTTTTT. The whole variable domain, remainder taken from reference TRBV7-7 and TRBJ2-2, is GAGVSQSPRYKVTKRGQDVTLRCDPISSHATLYWYQQALGQGPEFLTYFNYEAQPDKSGLPSDRFSAERPEGSISTLTIQRTEQRDSAMYRCASSLNSLNTGELFFGEGSRLTVL.

This chain links TRBV7-9 with TRBJ2-7; the D is unclear. V was trimmed by 5 bases and J by 5 bases, leaving 13 bases between them. Germline V CDR1 and CDR2: SEHNR, FQNEAQ (reference sequence). CDR3 length: 13 amino acids. CDR3 residues: CASSSRDTHEQYF. The CDR3 DNA sequence: TGTGCCAGCAGCAGTCGAGACACCCACGAGCAGTACTTC.

This clonotype was picked up many times. The chain combines TRBV28 with TRBJ1-1; possible D gene TRBD1, 5 bases. The germline V gene has CDR1 MDHEN and CDR2 SYDVKM. CDR3 size: 13 residues. The ends were cut back, 3 bases at V and 10 bases at J, with 15 bases in the middle. The CDR3 DNA sequence: TGTGCCAGCAGTTTCGTAGTGGGGCTCGGAGCTTTCTTT. Its translation is CASSFVVGLGAFF. The full variable domain, completed using reference TRBV28 and TRBJ1-1, is DVKVTQSSRYLVKRTGEKVFLECVQDMDHENMFWYRQDPGLGLRLIYFSYDVKMKEKGDIPEGYSVSREKKERFSLILESASTNQTSMYLCASSFVVGLGAFFGQGTRLTVV.

This chain joins TRBV11-2 and TRBJ2-1, with TRBD2 identical over 11 bases. CDR1 is SGHAT, CDR2 FQNNGV, per germline. V gave up 8 bases and J gave up 6 bases; unmatched junction bases: 9. The CDR3 covers 15 residues. CDR3 protein: CASYAPGLAVNEQFF. DNA of the CDR3: TGTGCCAGCTACGCTCCGGGACTAGCGGTCAATGAGCAGTTCTTC.

This clonotype was recorded many times. CDR3 region: CASSLGPNQPQHF. The CDR3 region has the DNA TGCGCCAGCAGCTTGGGGCCCAATCAGCCCCAGCATTTT. The genes are TRBV5-1 and TRBJ1-5, with no clear D. Looked up from germline, CDR1 is SGHRS and CDR2 is YFSETQ. The CDR3 is made up of 13 amino acids. V lost 0 bases and J 3 bases, leaving 4 bases between the germline ends.

This chain connects TRBV6-1 to TRBJ2-3; maybe TRBD2 (6 bases). This CDR3 has 15 residues. Germline V gene data show CDR1 as MNHNS and CDR2 as SASEGT. With 7 bases removed from V and 1 base from J, the gap between germline ends came to 15 bases. This CDR3 reads CASTTHGGGTDTQYF. The CDR3 coding sequence is TGTGCCAGCACCACACACGGGGGAGGCACAGATACGCAGTATTTT.

The chain is built from TRBV24-1 and TRBJ2-3; 8 nucleotides align to TRBD1. CDR1 is KGHDR, CDR2 SFDVKD, per germline. This CDR3 has 16 residues. V was clipped by 7 bases and J by 3 bases; unmatched bases: 11. CDR3 in DNA: TGTGCCACCAGCCCCGGACAGGGAGGAACAACAGATACGCAGTATTTT. It codes for CATSPGQGGTTDTQYF.

Remarks on this clonotype: One end of the junction fails to match germline, which may point to a read error. This chain uses TRBV13 with TRBJ2-1, with 10 bases lining up with TRBD2. CDR3 size: 17 residues. Germline V CDR1 and CDR2: PRHDT, FYEKMQ (reference sequence). CDR3 bases: TGTGCCACCACAAGGGCTAGCGGGAGAATCTCCTTCAATGAGCAGTTCTTC. Amino acids: CATTRASGRISFNEQFF.

This clonotype was seen a handful of times. The V call is TRBV5-1, the J call TRBJ2-7; tentatively, D is TRBD2 (7 bases). This CDR3 spans 15 amino acids. Deletions cut 7 bases from V and 1 base from J, with 18 bases between. Germline-derived CDR1 and CDR2 are SGHRS and YFSETQ. The CDR3 reads CASPLRGAPSYEQYF. CDR3 DNA sequence: TGCGCCAGCCCTCTCCGGGGGGCACCTTCCTACGAGCAGTACTTC.

This clonotype occurred a few times. The chain combines TRBV9 with TRBJ2-1; 10 nucleotides line up with TRBD2. J lost 0 bases, V lost 0 bases, and 3 bases had no gene match. The CDR3 runs 17 residues. The germline V gene has CDR1 SGDLS and CDR2 YYNGEE. The DNA of the CDR3 is TGTGCCAGCAGCGTAGCAAGGACTAGCGGCTCCTACAATGAGCAGTTCTTC. It yields the protein CASSVARTSGSYNEQFF.

This clonotype was observed at least ten times. CDR3 nucleotides: TGTGCCAGCAGCCCTTCTCGACTAGCGGCCCAAGAGACCCAGTACTTC. Amino acids: CASSPSRLAAQETQYF. The chain couples TRBV4-2 to TRBJ2-5, with TRBD2 matching over 9 bases. With V trimmed by 4 bases and J by 1 base, 7 bases remained unmatched. The CDR3 runs to 16 residues. CDR1 and CDR2 (germline): LGHNA, YNFKEQ.

The sample holds a few counts of this clonotype. The chain combines TRBV4-2 with TRBJ1-3; D remains unclear. The ends were cut back, 0 bases at V and 0 bases at J, with 15 bases in the middle. The CDR3 covers 18 residues. The germline CDR1 and CDR2 sequences are LGHNA and YNFKEQ. The DNA of the CDR3 is TGTGCCAGCAGCCAAGAACCCCGGGCCAAAACCTCTGGAAACACCATATATTTT. This sequence encodes CASSQEPRAKTSGNTIYF.

This clonotype was observed at least ten times. J is TRBJ2-3 and V is TRBV10-3; D is unclear. The CDR3 has 14 residues. Germline lookup yields CDR1 ENHRY and CDR2 SYGVKD. V gave up 3 bases and J gave up 2 bases, with 9 bases separating them. CDR3 residues: CAISDEHFTDTQYF. The DNA of the CDR3 is TGTGCCATCAGTGACGAGCATTTCACAGATACGCAGTATTTT.

The chain has TRBV2 and TRBJ2-7; 11 nucleotides match TRBD1. Trimming cost V 5 bases and J 5 bases; bases outside gene matches: 8. There are 15 residues in the CDR3. Germline V gene sequence: CDR1 SNHLY, CDR2 FYNNEI. In DNA, the CDR3 is TGTGCCAGCAGTAAAATAGGACAGGGGGCCCACGAGCAGTACTTC. It codes for CASSKIGQGAHEQYF.

This clonotype turned up a few times. This chain joins TRBV2 and TRBJ1-5; 8 bases are shared with TRBD1. The CDR3 is 15 amino acids. The germline CDR1 and CDR2 sequences are SNHLY and FYNNEI. The V gene end was trimmed by 4 bases and the J gene end by 2 bases; junction bases not matched to a gene: 4. The CDR3, as DNA: TGTGCCAGCAGTGCACCGGGACAGGGCAATCAGCCCCAGCATTTT. Its translation: CASSAPGQGNQPQHF.

This clonotype was counted a few times. V usage is TRBV5-1 and J usage is TRBJ2-1, with D uncertain. The CDR3 is 15 residues long. The V gene's germline CDR1 is SGHRS and CDR2 YFSETQ. V dropped 4 bases and J dropped 7 bases, with 18 bases sitting between them. In DNA form, the CDR3 reads TGCGCCAGCAGCCCTCATACCCCGGACGGTAATGAGCAGTTCTTC. It encodes CASSPHTPDGNEQFF.

The genes are TRBV4-1 and TRBJ1-2; a possible D gene is TRBD1 (5 bases). Trimming left V 0 bases short and J 4 bases short, with 15 bases between. The CDR3 has 16 amino acids. From germline, CDR1 is MGHRA and CDR2 YSYEKL. The CDR3 region has the DNA TGCGCCAGCAGCCAAGAGGGAACAGGCCTATTCTATGGCTACACCTTC. Translating it yields CASSQEGTGLFYGYTF.

The rearrangement uses TRBV14 and TRBJ1-6; no clear D gene. The CDR3 covers 15 residues. Trimming removed 2 bases at V and 5 bases at J, with 10 bases between. Germline assignment: CDR1 SGHDN and CDR2 FVKESK. CDR3 residues: CASSQRSGDNSPLHF. DNA for the CDR3: TGTGCCAGCAGCCAAAGGTCTGGAGATAATTCACCCCTCCACTTT.